This TCR beta chain was recovered during a study of CD4+ T cells in melanoma. Overall study results and limits: CD8+ T cell, macrophage and B cell function reportedly correlated with neoantigen-specific CD4+ T cells.

A word on this clone: Its antigen is undetermined.

Here immunoSEQ multiplex PCR was the method, and the copy in TCRdb shows in-frame clones only, minus some. The repertoire includes about 20,000 clones, around four fifths of them detected once, and roughly a tenth sits in the top ten. The TCR was taken from a human donor with melanoma.

CDR3: CASSIYREQPQHF. CDR3 nucleotides: TGTGCCAGCAGCATCTACAGGGAACAGCCCCAGCATTTT. The chain recombines TRBV5-6 with TRBJ1-5, with D perhaps matching TRBD1 (6 bases). V was cut by 4 bases and J by 7 bases, with 12 bases left in between. The CDR3 is made up of 13 amino acids. The germline gives CDR1 SGHDT, CDR2 YYEEEE.